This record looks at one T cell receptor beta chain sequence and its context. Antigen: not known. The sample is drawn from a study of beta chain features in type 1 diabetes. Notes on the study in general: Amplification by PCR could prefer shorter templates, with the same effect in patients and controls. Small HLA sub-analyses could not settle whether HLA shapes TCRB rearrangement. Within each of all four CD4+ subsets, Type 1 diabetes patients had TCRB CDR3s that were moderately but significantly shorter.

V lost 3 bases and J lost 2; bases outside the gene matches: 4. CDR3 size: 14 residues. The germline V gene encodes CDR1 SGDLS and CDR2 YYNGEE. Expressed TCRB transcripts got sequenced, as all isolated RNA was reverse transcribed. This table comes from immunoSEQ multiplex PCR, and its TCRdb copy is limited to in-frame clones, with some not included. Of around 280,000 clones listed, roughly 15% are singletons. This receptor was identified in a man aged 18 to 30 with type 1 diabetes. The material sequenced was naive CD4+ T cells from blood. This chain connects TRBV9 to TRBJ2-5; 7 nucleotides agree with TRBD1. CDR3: CASSGLGQQETQYF. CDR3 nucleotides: TGTGCCAGCAGCGGCCTGGGACAGCAAGAGACCCAGTACTTC. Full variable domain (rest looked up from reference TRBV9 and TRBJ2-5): DSGVTQTPKHLITATGQRVTLRCSPRSGDLSVYWYQQSLDQGLQFLIQYYNGEERAKGNILERFSAQQFPDLHSELNLSSLELGDSALYFCASSGLGQQETQYFGPGTRLLVL.